This T cell receptor (beta chain) was sequenced for a study of shared clonotypes between healthy human individuals. Unsorted PBMC DNA underwent sequencing on ten immunoSEQ deep assay plates. Using immunoSEQ multiplex PCR, the repertoire was profiled, and TCRdb retains in-frame clones only, with some absent. This table holds hundreds of thousands of clones, roughly three quarters found once. Regarding the study as a whole: Only blood was sampled, and tissue TCR repertoires likely differ from blood ones.

Germline V gene sequence: CDR1 SGHAT, CDR2 FQNNGV. The CDR3 totals 15 residues. The V segment lost 3 bases and the J segment 1 base; nucleotides outside the gene matches: 1. Donors were Caucasian adults residing in Nashville, Tennessee, USA. As for this clone: Its antigen is not known.

Material: PBMCs. This chain links TRBV11-2 with TRBJ2-7; 12 nucleotides line up with TRBD2. This clonotype was obtained from a middle-aged woman in good health. Some clones in this sample may be carry-over from other donors' samples. CDR3 nucleotide sequence: TGTGCCAGCAGCTTCGGACTAGCGGGATCCTACGAGCAGTACTTC. Its protein product is CASSFGLAGSYEQYF.